One T cell receptor (beta chain) is described in this entry. This receptor's antigen is unknown. Base qualities are not at hand, and no much larger clone is one base apart. Its CDR3 holds 15 amino acids, cysteine through phenylalanine. Only the CDR3 DNA is retained, 45 bases long and in frame from the first base. V is trimmed back by 5 bases and J by 1 base, and the junction contains 8 bases that no gene match accounts for. Taken from the germline V gene (reference sequence), the CDR1 and CDR2 loops are MNHNY and SVGAGI. The donors were healthy, HIV-negative adults who had no recently reported acute infections or vaccinations. Every donor was a Caucasian adult living in Nashville, Tennessee, USA. CD4+ T cells were enriched through magnetic negative selection, after which naive cells were positively selected on CD45RA and the remaining negative fraction served as the memory subset. After blood collection by leukapheresis, PBMCs were isolated using Ficoll-Histopaque density gradient centrifugation and then cryopreserved in the vapor phase of liquid nitrogen. Purity and quantity of every magnetically sorted T cell population were checked by analytical flow cytometry. Genomic DNA was isolated from each sorted fraction and quantified by UV absorbance on a Nanodrop 2000c.

This specimen belongs to a study of shared clonotypes between healthy human individuals (dated by TCRdb to 2018 to 2020). For the study in its entirety: The cohort comprised a couple of women and a few men aged 18 to 49 years. For each donor, three plates each were used for CD4 naive and CD4 memory, two plates were used for CD8 naive, and one plate was used for CD8 memory. Between about 0.94 and 8.9 billion PBMCs per donor were obtained by leukapheresis. Different laboratories and diverse techniques were used to prepare libraries and sequence TCR repertoires, to increase sequencing depth and limit assay-specific biases. To estimate repertoire size and how much clonotype sharing occurs between individuals, the study deeply sequenced the blood TCR repertoires of roughly 5 healthy adults.

The investigation overall reported the following: Because the study included a small number of donors, the genetic and exposure-history diversity represented was limited. Larger estimated clonotype richness was generally found for naive subsets than for memory subsets. Even with the large sequencing depth, rarefaction of the sorted-subset datasets indicated that sequencing was incomplete. Sampling was restricted to blood, and TCR repertoires in tissues likely differ from the TCR repertoires found in blood. Across a handful of donors, approximately 5% of naive CD4, 3.5% of naive CD8, roughly 2.2% of memory CD4, and 0.4% of memory CD8 clonotypes were shared. Compared with non-shared clonotypes, clonotypes shared by all four sorted-subset donors had higher generation probabilities. Pairwise subsampling led to the expectation that sequencing depth would affect the degree of clonotype sharing among donors.

Using the deep immunoSEQ assay, multiplex PCR amplified TCR CDR3 regions from genomic DNA. For each cell subset, the extracted genomic DNA was distributed evenly across all wells of several immunoSEQ 96-well plates, and each plate served as one replicate. Each replicate PCR for sorted subsets received around 210 ng genomic DNA, equal to roughly 30,000 T cell genomes. The purified libraries were quantified using a Qubit 3.0 fluorometer, sized with a Bioanalyzer 2100, and then quantified again using the KAPA Library Quantification kit. Every immunoSEQ 96-well plate was sequenced on a separate single-read 150-cycle Illumina NextSeq 550 flow cell. The study's own analysis went as follows. Because the immunoSEQ output held only junctional sequences and lacked quality scores, the filtering could not match the filtering applied to full-length reads. To assign V/J genes and CDR3, sequences were annotated against IMGT germline references using PyIR, a Python wrapper for IgBLAST v1.9. Reads were filtered out if the reads had weak V/J assignments (E-value above 1e-6), no CDR3, stop codons, out-of-frame junctions, or ambiguous translated residues. V3J clonotypes were defined as sequences sharing an identical inferred V gene, J gene, and CDR3 amino acid sequence. Percentage overlap between repertoires was computed as shared unique clonotypes divided by the size of the smaller repertoire. RTK rarefaction, the Chao1 estimator, and Recon v2.1 estimates of unobserved clonotypes were used to assess repertoire richness. Generation probabilities for all TCRbeta clonotypes obtained by the gDNA method from several donors were computed using OLGA. The table was pulled from immuneACCESS by TCRdb, which kept in-frame rearrangements only. Such tables lose some clones; where checked, under half of the loss comes from unresolved V genes, and the rest has no known cause. D and trimming were read from the DNA, whereas the V and J calls and clone size are those reported in that table. This sample lists a few hundred thousand clones; almost 97% were detected once. The ten largest make up 0.057% of the sample.

Sequencing was performed on naive CD4+ T cells sorted from blood. In the paper's terms, the cell subset or site label means: CD45RA+ positively selected. The chain uses TRBV6-6 and TRBJ2-7; 7 bases in between match TRBD2. The sequence derives from a woman aged 30 to 39 in good health. For the CDR3, the sequence is CASSVKLATSYEQYF. The DNA sequence follows: TGTGCCAGCAGTGTCAAACTAGCGACTTCCTACGAGCAGTACTTC.